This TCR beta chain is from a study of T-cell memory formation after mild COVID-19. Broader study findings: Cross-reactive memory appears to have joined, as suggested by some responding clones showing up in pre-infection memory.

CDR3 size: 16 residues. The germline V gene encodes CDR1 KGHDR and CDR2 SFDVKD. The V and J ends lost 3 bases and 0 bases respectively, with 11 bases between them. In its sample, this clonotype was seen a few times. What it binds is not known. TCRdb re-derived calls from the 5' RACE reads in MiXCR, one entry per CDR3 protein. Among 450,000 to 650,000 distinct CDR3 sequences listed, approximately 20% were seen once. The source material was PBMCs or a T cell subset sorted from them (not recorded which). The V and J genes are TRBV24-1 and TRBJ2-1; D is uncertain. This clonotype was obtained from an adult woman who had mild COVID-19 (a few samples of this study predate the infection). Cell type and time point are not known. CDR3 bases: TGTGCCACCAGTGATAATCGGCCGAGCTCCTACAATGAGCAGTTCTTC. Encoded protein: CATSDNRPSSYNEQFF.